This TCR beta chain was obtained from a study of CD8+ T cells in alopecia areata (dated 2018 in TCRdb). About the full investigation: The treated patients took part in an open-label pilot trial in which moderate-to-severe alopecia areata was treated with oral tofacitinib at 5 to 10 mg twice daily. Patients received tofacitinib for 6 to 18 months and were then followed off drug for 6 months to check for delayed response and recurrence. To study T cell clonal expansion in alopecia areata, the researchers applied high-throughput TCRbeta sequencing to both the C3H/HeJ mouse model and human patients. In humans, TCRbeta sequencing was performed on scalp tissue and on sorted CD4+ and CD8+ peripheral blood T cells from healthy controls and from patients with patchy or totalis/universalis alopecia areata. Tofacitinib-treated patients had biopsies at baseline and at 4 and 24 weeks of treatment, with a later scalp biopsy in several patients. Scalp clonality was compared across normal scalp (n=4), patchy alopecia areata scalp (n=8), and alopecia totalis/universalis scalp (n=8). The RNA source kit depended on sample type: the PAXgene miRNA kit for fixed scalp, the miRNeasy kit for PBMCs, and the RNeasy kit for mouse skin. Amplification of TCRbeta CDR3 regions was done by immunoSEQ multiplex PCR using 35 Vbeta forward primers and 13 Jbeta reverse primers.

On this clone itself: The antigen it binds to is not known. Base qualities are missing; no much larger clone stands one base away.

Reading the label with the study, this specimen's time point is: baseline before oral tofacitinib. Lesional scalp punch biopsies and peripheral blood were collected from alopecia areata patients. PBMCs were separated by density centrifugation and stained for CD3, CD4 and CD8, after which CD4+ and CD8+ T cells were sorted on a FACSAria. V has 1 base trimmed and J has 7 bases trimmed; junction bases matching no gene number 3. CDR3 length: 16 amino acids, cysteine to phenylalanine. CDR3 DNA is the only sequence kept; it has 48 bases, read in frame from the first base. Sequences SGHTA (CDR1) and FQGTGA (CDR2) are obtained from the germline V gene. Study-wide conclusions, independent of this receptor: TCR sequences shared between patients were less clear than in mice, possibly partly because of HLA diversity in the patient population. Unlike mouse skin, which is dominated by gammadelta T cells, normal human skin has resident alphabeta T cells that are also sequenced, and this complicates analysis of the scalp TCR repertoire. Higher clonality and more expanded CD8+ clones were observed in lesional scalp than in normal scalp, particularly in alopecia totalis/universalis, a finding suggestive of antigenic drive.

Libraries were constructed by the immunoSEQ multiplex PCR assay. RNA was extracted from all samples and reverse transcribed into cDNA as template for TCR sequencing. First-strand cDNA was synthesized with SuperScript III using a 2:1 mix of oligo-dT and random hexamers. A synthetic immune receptor repertoire was used to gauge amplification bias, and whatever bias remained was removed computationally. The authors processed their data as follows. Raw reads were preprocessed to remove errors, and CDR3 was defined by IMGT conventions from the conserved cysteine to phenylalanine. To get clonality, Shannon entropy was normalized by log2 of the number of productive unique TCRs and the result was subtracted from 1. CD4 or CD8 identity of scalp clones was inferred by cross-referencing scalp TCRbeta sequences with sorted blood CD4 and CD8 repertoires. Held by TCRdb, this immuneACCESS table contains in-frame sequences only and omits some clones. Under half of the omission traces to an unresolved V gene where checked; the cause of the rest is unknown. V, J and clone size are taken as reported in that table, and D and trimming were inferred from the DNA itself. This sample has 200,000 or so clones in its table, and 50% to 65% of those were observed once. Approximately 0.44% of the sample lies in the top ten.

This TCR was recovered from a human donor with alopecia areata. This material consisted of CD4+ T cells sorted from blood, taken at week 0. The V and J genes are TRBV7-3 and TRBJ2-1; 14 of the junction bases match TRBD2. The DNA reads TGTGCCAGCAGCTTAATGGGACTAGCGGGGGAAAATGAGCAGTTCTTC. Translation gives CASSLMGLAGENEQFF. The entire variable domain, with the stretches around the CDR3 drawn from the reference TRBV7-3 and TRBJ2-1 proteins, is GAGVSQTPSNKVTEKGKYVELRCDPISGHTALYWYRQSLGQGPEFLIYFQGTGAADDSGLPNDRFFAVRPEGSVSTLKIQRTERGDSAVYLCASSLMGLAGENEQFFGPGTRLTVL.